This TCR beta chain was recorded in a study of cytomegalovirus exposure and HLA in healthy donors. Points from the study as a whole: Cytomegalovirus association was listed for 164 TCR beta chains. Earlier analysis looked at TCR beta V segments, and most were productive about 90% or about 30% of the time.

It was with 60 Vbeta and 13 Jbeta primers that the PCR ran. Using immunoSEQ multiplex PCR, the repertoire was profiled, and TCRdb retains in-frame clones only, with some absent. The sample shows roughly 69,000 clones, and approximately 1.7% sits with its ten largest clones. With respect to this clone: Its antigen is not identified.

The sequencing input was PBMCs. The clonotype comes from a woman aged 30 to 39 in good health and CMV-seronegative.

CDR3 sequence: CASSLRTATNEKLFF. DNA of the CDR3: TGTGCCAGCAGTTTAAGGACAGCAACTAATGAAAAACTGTTTTTT. This chain joins TRBV28 and TRBJ1-4, with D possibly TRBD1 on 6 matching bases. Germline CDR1 MDHEN, CDR2 SYDVKM. Trimming took 2 bases from V and 0 from J, leaving 7 bases between them. The CDR3 runs 15 residues.